The entry that follows covers one T cell receptor (beta chain) sequence. This clone counts as medium-sized (0.01 to 0.1%). Its antigen remains unidentified. Per-base qualities were not stored, and no clone one base away is much larger. This record belongs to a study of OX40 agonist ivuxolimab in advanced cancers. For context, the study as a whole: Ivuxolimab was an agonistic, fully human IgG2 monoclonal antibody directed against OX40 (CD134), a costimulatory receptor. Prior anti-PD-1, anti-PD-L1 or anti-CTLA-4 therapy was permitted, and about two fifths of dose-escalation patients had received checkpoint inhibitors. The paper describes the monotherapy dose-escalation part (N ≈ 49 patients) of the phase I trial of ivuxolimab. In the dose-escalation cohort, 70% to 85% of patients were male, and the mean age was around 60 years, with a range of about 23 to 85. Three dose-escalation patients achieved partial responses, one with hepatocellular carcinoma and two with cutaneous melanoma. Intravenous ivuxolimab was administered to patients every 2 weeks at six dose levels: 0.01, 0.1, 0.3, 1.5, 3 and 10 mg/kg. Among the 50 to 55 dose-escalation patients, around 20 had hepatocellular carcinoma, 15 or so melanoma, 9 renal cell carcinoma and 9 head and neck cancer. The point of sequencing TCRbeta in the periphery was to test whether ivuxolimab changed TCR sequence diversity and drove clonal T-cell expansion.

What the study reported, not specific to this receptor: In the 0.1-3.0 mg/kg groups, partial responders had among the lowest normalized peripheral clonal expansion, particularly in CD8+ T cells. Low levels of normalized T-cell clonal expansion were also seen in some nonresponding patients. After ivuxolimab, CD8+ T cells had more expanded clones than CD4+ T cells on average. Clonal expansion of both CD4+ and CD8+ blood T cells was observed from baseline to week 6 at doses 0.1 to 3.0 mg/kg. The antigen specificity of the clonally expanded peripheral T cells was not determined.

Cut back by 4 bases and 7 bases, the V and J ends lie 11 bases apart. From cysteine to phenylalanine, the CDR3 is 13 amino acids long. The sequence is cut down to CDR3 DNA, 39 bases in frame from base 1. The germline V gene gives CDR1 as MNHEY and CDR2 as SVGAGI. The trial excluded patients who had a history of autoimmune disease or were on systemic immunosuppression. Peripheral blood for TCR sequencing was collected from all dose cohorts at baseline, on cycle 4 day 1, and on cycle 7 day 1. Samples were obtained from an open-label, multicenter, first-in-human phase I dose-escalation trial of ivuxolimab. Adults with locally advanced or metastatic head and neck squamous cell, hepatocellular, melanoma or renal cell carcinoma were enrolled in the trial. Before TCR sequencing, CD4+ T cells and CD8+ T cells were sorted from peripheral blood as separate populations. Genomic DNA was isolated from the sorted cells so that the TCRbeta CDR3 region could be sequenced. The immunoSEQ Assay was used for sequencing of TCRbeta CDR3 regions. Not all clones reach the TCRdb copy of this immuneACCESS table, which keeps in-frame sequences only. Checked studies attribute under half of the gap to unresolved V genes and leave the rest unexplained. The sample includes 45,000 to 50,000 clones, with nearly 95% observed a single time. Of the sample, over 6.5% falls within the top ten clones.

The material sequenced was CD4+ or CD8+ T cells sorted from blood, taken in a trial of the OX40 agonist ivuxolimab. Recombination connected TRBV6-5 to TRBJ1-3; no D gene can be assigned with confidence. This sequence was found in an adult with an advanced solid tumor such as melanoma, head and neck, liver or kidney cancer. The sequence in DNA is TGTGCCAGCAGTTCGTATATTGGTAACACCATATATTTT. Protein translation: CASSSYIGNTIYF.